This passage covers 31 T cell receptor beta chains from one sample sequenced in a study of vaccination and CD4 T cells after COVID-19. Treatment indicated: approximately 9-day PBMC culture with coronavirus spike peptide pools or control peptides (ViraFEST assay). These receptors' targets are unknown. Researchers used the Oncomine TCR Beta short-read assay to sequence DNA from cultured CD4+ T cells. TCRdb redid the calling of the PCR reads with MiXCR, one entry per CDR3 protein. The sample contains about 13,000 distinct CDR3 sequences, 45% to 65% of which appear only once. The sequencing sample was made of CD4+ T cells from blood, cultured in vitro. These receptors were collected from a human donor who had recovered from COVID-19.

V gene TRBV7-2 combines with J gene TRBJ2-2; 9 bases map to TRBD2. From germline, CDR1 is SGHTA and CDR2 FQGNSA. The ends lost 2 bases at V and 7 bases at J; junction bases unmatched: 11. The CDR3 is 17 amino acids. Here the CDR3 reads CASSLYPGTSLGGELFF. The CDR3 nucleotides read TGTGCCAGCAGCTTATACCCCGGGACTAGCCTGGGCGGGGAGCTGTTTTTT.

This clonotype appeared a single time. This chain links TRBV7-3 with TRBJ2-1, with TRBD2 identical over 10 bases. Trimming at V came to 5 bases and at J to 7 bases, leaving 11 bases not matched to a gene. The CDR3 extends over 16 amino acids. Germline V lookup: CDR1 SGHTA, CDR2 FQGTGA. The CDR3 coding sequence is TGTGCCAGCAGCGCCTACTTAGCGGGAGGTACGAATGAGCAGTTCTTC. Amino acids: CASSAYLAGGTNEQFF.

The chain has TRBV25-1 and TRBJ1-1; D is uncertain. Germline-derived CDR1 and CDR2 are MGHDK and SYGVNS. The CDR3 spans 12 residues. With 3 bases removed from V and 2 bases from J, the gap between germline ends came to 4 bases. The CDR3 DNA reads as TGTGCCAGCAGTGAGGGAAACACTGAAGCTTTCTTT. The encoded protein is CASSEGNTEAFF.

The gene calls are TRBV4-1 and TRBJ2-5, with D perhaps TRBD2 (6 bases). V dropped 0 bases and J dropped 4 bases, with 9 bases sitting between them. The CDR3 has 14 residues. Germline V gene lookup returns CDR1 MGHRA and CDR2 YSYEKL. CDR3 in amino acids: CASSQDLGGETQYF. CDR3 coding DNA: TGCGCCAGCAGCCAAGATCTCGGGGGAGAGACCCAGTACTTC.

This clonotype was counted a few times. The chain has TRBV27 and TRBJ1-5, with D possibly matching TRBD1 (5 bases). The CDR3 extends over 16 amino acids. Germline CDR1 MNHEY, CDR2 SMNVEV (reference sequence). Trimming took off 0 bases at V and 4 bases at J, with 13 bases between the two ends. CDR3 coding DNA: TGTGCCAGCAGTTTATCGCCCTCAGCAGGGAATCAGCCCCAGCATTTT. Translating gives CASSLSPSAGNQPQHF.

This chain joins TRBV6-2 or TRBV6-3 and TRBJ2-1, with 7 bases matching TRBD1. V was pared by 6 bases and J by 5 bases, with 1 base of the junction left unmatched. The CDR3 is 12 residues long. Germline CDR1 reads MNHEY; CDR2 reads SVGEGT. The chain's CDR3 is CASSDRDNEQFF. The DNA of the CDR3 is TGTGCCAGCAGCGACAGGGACAATGAGCAGTTCTTC.

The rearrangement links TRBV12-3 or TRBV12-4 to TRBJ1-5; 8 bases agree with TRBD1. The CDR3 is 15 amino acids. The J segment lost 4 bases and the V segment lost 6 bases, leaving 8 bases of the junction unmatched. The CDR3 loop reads CASSPGTGRNQPQHF. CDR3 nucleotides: TGTGCCAGCAGCCCGGGGACAGGACGTAATCAGCCCCAGCATTTT.

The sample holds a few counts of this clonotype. The CDR3 loop reads CASSPGTGRMNTEAFF. The CDR3 DNA follows: TGTGCCAGCAGCCCTGGGACAGGCCGCATGAACACTGAAGCTTTCTTT. V gene TRBV7-2 combines with J gene TRBJ1-1; 8 bases agree with TRBD1. V was pared by 5 bases and J by 0 bases, with 8 bases of the junction left unmatched. Germline assignment: CDR1 SGHTA and CDR2 FQGNSA. The CDR3 is 16 amino acids.

For the CDR3, the DNA is TGTGCCAGCAGCTTAATAAGGGAAGAGACCCAGTACTTC. Translation: CASSLIREETQYF. The rearrangement links TRBV7-2 to TRBJ2-5; D gene unclear. The V gene lost 2 bases and the J gene lost 3 bases, with 7 bases spanning the gap. Looked up from germline, CDR1 is SGHTA and CDR2 is FQGNSA. The CDR3 runs 13 residues.

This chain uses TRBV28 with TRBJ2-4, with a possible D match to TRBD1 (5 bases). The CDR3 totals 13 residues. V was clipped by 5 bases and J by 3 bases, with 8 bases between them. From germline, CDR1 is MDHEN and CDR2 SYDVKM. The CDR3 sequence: CASSDSYKNIQYF. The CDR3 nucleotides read TGTGCCAGCAGTGACAGCTACAAAAACATTCAGTACTTC. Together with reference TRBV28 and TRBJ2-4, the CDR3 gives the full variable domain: DVKVTQSSRYLVKRTGEKVFLECVQDMDHENMFWYRQDPGLGLRLIYFSYDVKMKEKGDIPEGYSVSREKKERFSLILESASTNQTSMYLCASSDSYKNIQYFGAGTRLSVL.

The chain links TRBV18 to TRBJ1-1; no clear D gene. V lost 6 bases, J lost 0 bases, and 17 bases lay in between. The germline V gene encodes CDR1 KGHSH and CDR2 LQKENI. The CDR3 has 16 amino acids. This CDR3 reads CASSPRRDWVNTEAFF. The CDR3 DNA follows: TGTGCCAGCTCTCCTCGTCGGGATTGGGTGAACACTGAAGCTTTCTTT.

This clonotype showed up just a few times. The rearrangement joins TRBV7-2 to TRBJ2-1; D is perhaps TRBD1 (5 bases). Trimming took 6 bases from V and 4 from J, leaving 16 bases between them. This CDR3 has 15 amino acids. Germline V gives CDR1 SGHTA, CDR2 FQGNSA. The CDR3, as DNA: TGTGCCAGCAGTCTCCGCGGCCAGGGATACAATGAGCAGTTCTTC. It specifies CASSLRGQGYNEQFF.

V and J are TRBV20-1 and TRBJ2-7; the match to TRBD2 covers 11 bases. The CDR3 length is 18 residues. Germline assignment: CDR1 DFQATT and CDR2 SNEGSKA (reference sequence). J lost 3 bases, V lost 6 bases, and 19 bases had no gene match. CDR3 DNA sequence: TGCAGTGCCACTCCCCCTGGCGGCCTAGCGGGAGGAAACTACGAGCAGTACTTC. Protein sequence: CSATPPGGLAGGNYEQYF.

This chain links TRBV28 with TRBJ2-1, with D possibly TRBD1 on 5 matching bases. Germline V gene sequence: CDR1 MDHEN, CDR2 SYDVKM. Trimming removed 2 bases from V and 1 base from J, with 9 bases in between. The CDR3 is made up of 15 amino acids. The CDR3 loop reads CASSLRQGSYNEQFF. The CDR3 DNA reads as TGTGCCAGCAGTTTAAGGCAGGGTTCCTACAATGAGCAGTTCTTC.

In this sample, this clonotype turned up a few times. The CDR3: CASSMGQGLDTQYF. The CDR3 bases are TGTGCCAGTAGTATGGGACAGGGGTTAGATACGCAGTATTTT. The chain couples TRBV19 to TRBJ2-3, with TRBD1 identical over 10 bases. This CDR3 contains 14 residues. Per the germline V gene, CDR1 is LNHDA and CDR2 is SQIVND (reference sequence). V lost 3 bases to trimming and J lost 5 bases; unmatched junction nucleotides: 2.

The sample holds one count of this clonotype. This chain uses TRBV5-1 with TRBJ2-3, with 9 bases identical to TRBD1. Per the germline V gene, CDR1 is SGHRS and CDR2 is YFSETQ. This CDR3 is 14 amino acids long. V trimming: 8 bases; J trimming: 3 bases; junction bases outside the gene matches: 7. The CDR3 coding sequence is TGCGCCAGTGAGTCCGGGACAGGGACAGATACGCAGTATTTT. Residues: CASESGTGTDTQYF.

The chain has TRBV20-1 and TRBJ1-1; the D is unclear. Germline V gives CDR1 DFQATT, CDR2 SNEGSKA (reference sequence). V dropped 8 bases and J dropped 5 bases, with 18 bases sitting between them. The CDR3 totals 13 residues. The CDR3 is CSSPGPPGTEAFF. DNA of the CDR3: TGCAGTTCTCCCGGGCCTCCGGGGACTGAAGCTTTCTTT.

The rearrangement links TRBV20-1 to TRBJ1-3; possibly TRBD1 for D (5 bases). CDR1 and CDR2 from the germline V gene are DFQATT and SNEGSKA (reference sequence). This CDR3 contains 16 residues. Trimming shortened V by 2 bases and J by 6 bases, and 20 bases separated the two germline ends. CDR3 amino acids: CSARSSLTLGENTIYF. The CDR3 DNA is TGCAGTGCTAGAAGTAGCTTAACCTTAGGGGAAAACACCATATATTTT.

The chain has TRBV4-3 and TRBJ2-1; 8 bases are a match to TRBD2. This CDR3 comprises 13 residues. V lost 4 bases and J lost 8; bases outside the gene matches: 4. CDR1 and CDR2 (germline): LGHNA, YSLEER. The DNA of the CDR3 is TGCGCCAGCAGCCGCGGGAGGTCGGATGAGCAGTTCTTC. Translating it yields CASSRGRSDEQFF.

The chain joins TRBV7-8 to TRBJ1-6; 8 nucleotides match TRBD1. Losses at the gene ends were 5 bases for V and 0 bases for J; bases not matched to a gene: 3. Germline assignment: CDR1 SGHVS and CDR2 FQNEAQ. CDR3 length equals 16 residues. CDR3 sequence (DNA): TGTGCCAGCAGCCGACAGGGGAGCTCCTATAATTCACCCCTCCACTTT. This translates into CASSRQGSSYNSPLHF.

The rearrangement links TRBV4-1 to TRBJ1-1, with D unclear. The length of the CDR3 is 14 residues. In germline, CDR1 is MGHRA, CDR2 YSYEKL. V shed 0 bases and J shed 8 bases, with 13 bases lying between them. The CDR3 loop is CASSQDPTSNEAFF. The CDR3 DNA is TGCGCCAGCAGCCAAGATCCGACGAGCAACGAAGCTTTCTTT.

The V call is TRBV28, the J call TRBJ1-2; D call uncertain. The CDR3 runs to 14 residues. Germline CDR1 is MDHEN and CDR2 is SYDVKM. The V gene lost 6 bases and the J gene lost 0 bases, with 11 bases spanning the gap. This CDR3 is CASSVHSSNYGYTF. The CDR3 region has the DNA TGTGCCAGCAGCGTACACTCGTCTAACTATGGCTACACCTTC.

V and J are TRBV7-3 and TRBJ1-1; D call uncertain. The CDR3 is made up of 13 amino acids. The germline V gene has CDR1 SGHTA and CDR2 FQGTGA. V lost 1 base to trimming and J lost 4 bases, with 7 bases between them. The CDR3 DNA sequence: TGTGCCAGCAGCTTAAGATCGAGCACTGAAGCTTTCTTT. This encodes CASSLRSSTEAFF. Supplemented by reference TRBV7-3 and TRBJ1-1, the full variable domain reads GAGVSQTPSNKVTEKGKYVELRCDPISGHTALYWYRQSLGQGPEFLIYFQGTGAADDSGLPNDRFFAVRPEGSVSTLKIQRTERGDSAVYLCASSLRSSTEAFFGQGTRLTVV.

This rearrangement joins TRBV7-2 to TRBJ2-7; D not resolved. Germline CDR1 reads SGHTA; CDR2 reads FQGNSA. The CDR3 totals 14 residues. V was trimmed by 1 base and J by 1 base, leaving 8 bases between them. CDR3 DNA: TGTGCCAGCAGCTTAGACAGATATTCCTACGAGCAGTACTTC. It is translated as CASSLDRYSYEQYF.

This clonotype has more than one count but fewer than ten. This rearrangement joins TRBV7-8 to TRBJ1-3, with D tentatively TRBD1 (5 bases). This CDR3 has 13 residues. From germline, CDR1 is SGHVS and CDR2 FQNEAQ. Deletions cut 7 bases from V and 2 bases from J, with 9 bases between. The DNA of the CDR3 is TGTGCCAGCACGAGGGACCCTGGAAACACCATATATTTT. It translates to CASTRDPGNTIYF.

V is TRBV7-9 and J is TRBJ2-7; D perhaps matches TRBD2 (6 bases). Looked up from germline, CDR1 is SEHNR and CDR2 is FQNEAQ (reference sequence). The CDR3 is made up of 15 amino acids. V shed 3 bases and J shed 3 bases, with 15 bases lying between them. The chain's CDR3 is CASSFGGGLNYEQYF. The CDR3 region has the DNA TGTGCCAGCAGCTTTGGTGGGGGACTCAACTACGAGCAGTACTTC.

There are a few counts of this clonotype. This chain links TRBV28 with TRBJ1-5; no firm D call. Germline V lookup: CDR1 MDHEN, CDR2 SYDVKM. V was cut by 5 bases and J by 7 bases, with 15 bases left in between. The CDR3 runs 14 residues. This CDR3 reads CASSQTTAGQPQHF. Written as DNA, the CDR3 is TGTGCCAGCAGTCAAACGACGGCTGGGCAGCCCCAGCATTTT.

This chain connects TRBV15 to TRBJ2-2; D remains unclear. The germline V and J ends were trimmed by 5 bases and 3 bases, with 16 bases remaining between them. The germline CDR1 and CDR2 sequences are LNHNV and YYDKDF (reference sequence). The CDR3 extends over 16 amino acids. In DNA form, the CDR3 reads TGTGCCACCAGCCGCGGCCAGTCTGTGTACACCGGGGAGCTGTTTTTT. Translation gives CATSRGQSVYTGELFF.

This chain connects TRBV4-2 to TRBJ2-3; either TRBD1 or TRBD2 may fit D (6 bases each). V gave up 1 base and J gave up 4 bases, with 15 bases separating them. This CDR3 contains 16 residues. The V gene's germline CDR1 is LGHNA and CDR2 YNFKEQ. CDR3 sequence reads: CASSQAGPGEADTQYF. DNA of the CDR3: TGTGCCAGCAGCCAAGCTGGTCCAGGGGAGGCAGATACGCAGTATTTT.

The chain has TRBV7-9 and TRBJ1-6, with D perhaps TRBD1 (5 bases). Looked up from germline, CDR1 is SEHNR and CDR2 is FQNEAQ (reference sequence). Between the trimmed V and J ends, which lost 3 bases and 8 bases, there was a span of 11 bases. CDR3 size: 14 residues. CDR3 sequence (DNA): TGTGCCAGCAGCTTGCGAGGGGCTGATTCACCCCTCCACTTT. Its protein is CASSLRGADSPLHF. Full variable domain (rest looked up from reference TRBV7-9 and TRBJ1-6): DTGVSQNPRHKITKRGQNVTFRCDPISEHNRLYWYRQTLGQGPEFLTYFQNEAQLEKSRLLSDRFSAERPKGSFSTLEIQRTEQGDSAMYLCASSLRGADSPLHFGNGTRLTVT.

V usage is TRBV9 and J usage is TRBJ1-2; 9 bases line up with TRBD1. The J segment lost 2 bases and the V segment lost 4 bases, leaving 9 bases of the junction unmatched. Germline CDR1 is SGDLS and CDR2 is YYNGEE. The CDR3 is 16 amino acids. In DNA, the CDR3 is TGTGCCAGCAGCCCTTGGACAGGGGCGGACAACTATGGCTACACCTTC. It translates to CASSPWTGADNYGYTF.